The T cell receptor beta chain described here comes from a study of cytomegalovirus exposure and HLA in healthy donors. PCR involved 60 Vbeta and 13 Jbeta primers. Profiled with immunoSEQ multiplex PCR; TCRdb holds only in-frame clones, not every one. The sample shows around 87,000 clones, approximately 83% of them seen only once. This sequence originates from a man aged 40-55 years in good health and CMV-seronegative. The sequenced material came from PBMCs.

This CDR3 is CASSGPSGGSNTQYF. CDR3 DNA: TGTGCCAGCAGCGGCCCTAGCGGGGGGTCAAATACGCAGTATTTT. This chain links TRBV9 with TRBJ2-3; 11 bases line up with TRBD2. The V and J ends lost 3 bases and 7 bases, in that order; junction bases with no gene match: 7. Germline loops: CDR1 SGDLS, CDR2 YYNGEE. The CDR3 spans 15 residues.